Listed below are T cell receptor beta chains from one sample, sequenced in a study of regulatory T cells in long-lasting Graves disease. TCRdb re-analysed the multiplex PCR reads in MiXCR, keeping a single row per CDR3 protein. The sample lists approximately 690,000 distinct CDR3 sequences, around 30% seen once, with roughly 46% in the top ten. Here the sequenced sample was peripheral blood mononuclear cells (PBMCs), taken when the disease was refractory, from a patient treated with antithyroid drugs. These receptor sequences come from a female donor with Graves disease. Each CDR3 is given with its conserved first and last residue. The D gene is left open where the match is weak. Where a row states a size, it is once, few, many or the class of an expanded clone; other rows omit it.

j_gene	d_gene	abundance	v_gene	CDR3aa	CDR3nt
TRBJ1-1	TRBD1	few	TRBV19	CASSRLTGGIVRTEAFF	TGTGCCAGTAGTAGATTAACAGGGGGCATCGTAAGGACTGAAGCTTTCTTT
TRBJ2-1	TRBD2	NA	TRBV20-1	CSARSVAGFDEQFF	TGCAGTGCTAGATCGGTAGCGGGATTCGATGAGCAGTTCTTC
TRBJ2-5	NA	many	TRBV20-1	CSAKSGQRGETQYF	TGCAGTGCTAAGTCGGGGCAGAGAGGGGAGACCCAGTACTTC
TRBJ1-4	TRBD1	many	TRBV12-3/TRBV12-4	CASSLRTGDEKLFF	TGTGCCAGCAGTTTAAGAACAGGGGACGAAAAACTGTTTTTT
TRBJ1-5	NA	many	TRBV28	CASSLGGASNQPQHF	TGTGCCAGCAGTTTAGGGGGCGCAAGCAATCAGCCCCAGCATTTT
TRBJ1-6	NA	NA	TRBV7-9	CASSSNSGSPLHF	TGTGCCAGCAGCTCCAACTCTGGTTCACCCCTCCACTTT
TRBJ1-5	NA	few	TRBV27	CASSLVGWEPQHF	TGTGCCAGCAGTTTAGTAGGGTGGGAGCCCCAGCATTTT
TRBJ2-7	TRBD2	NA	TRBV6-1	CASSVDSGAPYEQYF	TGTGCCAGCAGCGTGGATAGCGGGGCCCCCTACGAGCAGTACTTC
TRBJ1-2	NA	NA	TRBV11-2	CASSRRAATNYGYTF	TGTGCCAGCAGCCGGAGGGCAGCCACTAACTATGGCTACACCTTC
TRBJ2-5	NA	few	TRBV29-1	CSVEAAPDFQETQYF	TGCAGCGTTGAAGCTGCCCCCGACTTCCAAGAGACCCAGTACTTC
TRBJ1-6	NA	NA	TRBV3-1	CASSQDPRGSPLHF	TGTGCCAGCAGCCAAGACCCGCGGGGTTCACCCCTCCACTTT
TRBJ1-2	TRBD1	NA	TRBV6-1	CASRDGQGVSYGYTF	TGTGCCAGCAGAGACGGACAGGGGGTCTCCTATGGCTACACCTTC
TRBJ1-1	TRBD1	few	TRBV7-3	CASSSKSGTGEGTEAFF	TGTGCCAGCAGCTCAAAGTCCGGGACAGGGGAAGGCACTGAAGCTTTCTTT
TRBJ2-2	NA	NA	TRBV7-2	CASSLGGSVYTGELFF	TGTGCCAGCAGCTTAGGGGGTTCAGTTTACACCGGGGAGCTGTTTTTT
TRBJ2-2	TRBD2	once	TRBV3-1	CASSPQLRPGLVSGELFF	TGTGCCAGCAGCCCGCAACTCAGGCCGGGACTAGTCTCCGGGGAGCTGTTTTTT
TRBJ1-1	NA	few	TRBV10-2	CASVSGPEAFF	TGCGCCAGTGTGAGCGGTCCTGAAGCTTTCTTT
TRBJ2-4	NA	NA	TRBV11-2	CASSESWAKNIQYF	TGTGCCAGCAGCGAGTCTTGGGCCAAAAACATTCAGTACTTC
TRBJ1-2	NA	NA	TRBV29-1	CSVPVSYGYTF	TGCAGCGTCCCCGTGTCCTATGGCTACACCTTC
TRBJ1-4	TRBD1	NA	TRBV29-1	CSVRNRGRNEKLFF	TGCAGCGTTAGGAACAGGGGAAGAAATGAAAAACTGTTTTTT
TRBJ1-1	NA	few	TRBV28	CASSERTPTEAFF	TGTGCCAGCAGTGAAAGGACACCCACTGAAGCTTTCTTT
TRBJ1-1	NA	few	TRBV5-1	CASSLSSPGTNTEAFF	TGCGCCAGCAGCTTGAGTTCCCCGGGTACGAACACTGAAGCTTTCTTT
TRBJ2-7	TRBD2	NA	TRBV25-1	CASGALSGAIYEQYF	TGTGCCAGCGGCGCCTTAAGCGGGGCAATCTACGAGCAGTACTTC
TRBJ1-5	NA	NA	TRBV19	CAIQGPNQPQHF	TGTGCCATACAGGGACCCAATCAGCCCCAGCATTTT
TRBJ1-5	NA	NA	TRBV3-1	CASRDPGQNNQPQHF	TGTGCCAGCAGAGATCCCGGACAGAACAATCAGCCCCAGCATTTT
TRBJ1-2	NA	NA	TRBV11-2	CASSSPVEEQGRGYTF	TGTGCCAGCAGCTCCCCCGTCGAGGAGCAGGGTAGGGGCTACACCTTC
TRBJ1-6	NA	few	TRBV7-8	CASSLVAEYNSPLHF	TGTGCCAGCAGCTTAGTGGCAGAGTATAATTCACCCCTCCACTTT
TRBJ1-5	NA	many	TRBV5-1	CASSLGGSQPQHF	TGTGCCAGCAGTTTAGGGGGAAGTCAGCCCCAGCATTTT
TRBJ2-7	NA	NA	TRBV19	CASRRDTSSSYEQYF	TGTGCCAGCCGTCGGGACACTTCGAGCTCCTACGAGCAGTACTTC
TRBJ2-5	TRBD2	few	TRBV6-2/TRBV6-3	CASSYGGVGASGETQYF	TGTGCCAGCAGTTACGGGGGGGTAGGGGCGTCCGGAGAGACCCAGTACTTC